The source of this T cell receptor beta chain is a study of regulatory T cells in long-lasting Graves disease. Study as a whole: Persistence in Graves' disease required over 5 years of antithyroid drugs plus positive TSH receptor antibodies. Findings of the study overall: A greater number of public clonotypes (2,741) was shared by persistent patients than by new patients (approximately 1,000). A reduction in accuracy may have resulted from the small sample size. Patients with persistent disease showed a bias toward TRBV28, TRBJ1-2 and TRBJ2-5.

A word on this clonotype: Its cognate antigen is unknown.

This CDR3 contains 14 residues. CDR1 and CDR2 (germline): DFQATT, SNEGSKA (reference sequence). With 0 bases removed from V and 1 base from J, the gap between germline ends came to 7 bases. Time point indicated: persistent/refractory GD, antithyroid drugs over 5 years with positive TRAb. Scientists built the TCR library using RNA that was extracted from PBMCs. CDR3-region Arm-PCR and iRepertoire HTBI primers produced the TCR beta libraries. TCRdb reprocessed the multiplex PCR reads with MiXCR, giving one entry per CDR3 protein. The profile shows about 660,000 distinct CDR3 sequences, around 30% of them singletons.

This TCR was recovered from a female donor with Graves disease. The V gene is TRBV20-1, the J gene TRBJ2-1; D not certain. The material was peripheral blood mononuclear cells (PBMCs), obtained when the disease was refractory, from a patient treated with antithyroid drugs. The CDR3, as DNA: TGCAGTGCTAGAGATGTTGGGTCCTACAATGAGCAGTTCTTC. Its protein is CSARDVGSYNEQFF.